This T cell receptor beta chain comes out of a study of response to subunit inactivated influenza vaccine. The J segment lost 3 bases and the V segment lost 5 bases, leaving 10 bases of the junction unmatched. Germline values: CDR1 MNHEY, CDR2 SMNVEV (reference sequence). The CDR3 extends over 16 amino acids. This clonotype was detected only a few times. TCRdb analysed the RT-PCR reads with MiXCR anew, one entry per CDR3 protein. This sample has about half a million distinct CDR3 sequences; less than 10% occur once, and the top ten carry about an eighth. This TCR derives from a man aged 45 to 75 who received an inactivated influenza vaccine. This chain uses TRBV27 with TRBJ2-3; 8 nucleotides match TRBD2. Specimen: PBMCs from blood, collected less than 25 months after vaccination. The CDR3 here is CASSPKAGGGTDTQYF. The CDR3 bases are TGTGCCAGCAGTCCCAAGGCGGGAGGTGGAACAGATACGCAGTATTTT.